A selection of T cell receptor beta chains follows, all from one sample in a study of a mutant IDH1 vaccine in newly diagnosed glioma. The data were produced by immunoSEQ multiplex PCR, yet TCRdb's version contains in-frame clones alone and is incomplete. The sample lists 60,000 or so clones, about 87% occurring once. Their specific antigens are unknown. Sequencing used PBMCs, obtained from a glioma patient whose treatment included an IDH1 peptide vaccine. The receptors originated from a woman between 40 and 50 years old with glioma. Each CDR3 is given with its conserved first and last residue. The order of the fields is clone size, J gene, V gene, D gene, CDR3 DNA, CDR3 protein. The D gene is left open where the match is weak. Some rows mark clone size as missing; the rest say once, few, many or name a class of expanded clone.

NA	TRBJ2-5	TRBV28	NA	TGTGCCAGCAGTAGCGCCGGGACCCCGAGGACCCAGTACTTC	CASSSAGTPRTQYF
NA	TRBJ1-2	TRBV7-9	NA	TGTGCCAGCAGCTTACGGGATGGCTACACCTTC	CASSLRDGYTF
NA	TRBJ2-1	TRBV25-1	NA	TGTGCCAGCAGTGATGATTTTCGGGCAGGTTTTAATGAGCAGTTCTTC	CASSDDFRAGFNEQFF
NA	TRBJ2-1	TRBV29-1	NA	TGCAGCGTCCCTCCAGGGTCCACCTACAATGAGCAGTTCTTC	CSVPPGSTYNEQFF
NA	TRBJ2-3	TRBV30	TRBD2	TGTGCCTGGAGTGATCAAGCCCTCCTAGCGGGAGATACAGATACGCAGTATTTT	CAWSDQALLAGDTDTQYF
once	TRBJ1-2	TRBV18	NA	TGTGCCTCCCGGCAGGGATTGAACTATGGCTACACCTTC	CASRQGLNYGYTF
NA	TRBJ1-1	TRBV5-4	TRBD1	TGTGCCAGCAGCCCTAACCAGGGGGCAGGACGGAACACTGAAGCTTTCTTT	CASSPNQGAGRNTEAFF
NA	TRBJ1-4	TRBV10-3	NA	TGTGCCATCAGTGAGTCCGGGACACGTGAAAAACTGTTTTTT	CAISESGTREKLFF
NA	TRBJ1-1	TRBV29-1	NA	TGCAGCGTAGAAAAAACGGGATCTTTCTTT	CSVEKTGSFF
NA	TRBJ1-1	TRBV19	NA	TGTGCCAGTAGTATCTCTCGGGCACAGGCTTTCTTT	CASSISRAQAFF
NA	TRBJ2-7	TRBV2	NA	TGTGCCAGCATTCGGGGTTTCTACGAGCAGTACTTC	CASIRGFYEQYF
NA	TRBJ2-3	TRBV30	NA	TGTGCCTGGATGCTCACAGATACGCAGTATTTT	CAWMLTDTQYF
NA	TRBJ2-1	TRBV6-6	NA	TGTGCCAGCAGTTACCCCGGCGGGCCCTCGCGGGATGAGCAGTTCTTC	CASSYPGGPSRDEQFF
NA	TRBJ2-5	TRBV11-2	TRBD2	TGTGCCAGCAGGAGGATAGCGGGGGGGCGTCAAGAGACCCAGTACTTC	CASRRIAGGRQETQYF
NA	TRBJ2-1	TRBV11-2	NA	TGTGCCAGCAGCTTAGTGCGGAGAAGGGCCTACAATGAGCAGTTCTTC	CASSLVRRRAYNEQFF
NA	TRBJ2-1	TRBV4-2	TRBD2	TGTGCCAGCAGCACCCAGCGGGAGACCTACAATGAGCAGTTCTTC	CASSTQRETYNEQFF
NA	TRBJ1-1	TRBV27	NA	TGTGCCAGCAGTAACCAGGGCTTGAACACTGAAGCTTTCTTT	CASSNQGLNTEAFF
NA	TRBJ2-2	TRBV20-1	NA	TGCAGTGCTAGAGGTTTGACACAGCTGTTTTTT	CSARGLTQLFF
NA	TRBJ2-7	TRBV7-8	TRBD2	TGTGCCAGCAGCCGAGGACTAGCGGGCCGCTACGAGCAGTACTTC	CASSRGLAGRYEQYF
NA	TRBJ1-6	TRBV4-2	NA	TGTGCCAGCAGCCAAGATCCGGGTGTGGGTCATTCACCCCTCCACTTT	CASSQDPGVGHSPLHF
few	TRBJ1-1	TRBV7-3	NA	TGTGCCAGCAGCTTAACTTCCAAGAACACTGAAGCTTTCTTT	CASSLTSKNTEAFF
NA	TRBJ1-2	TRBV20-1	NA	TGCAGTGCTAGACCCGAATATGGCTACACCTTC	CSARPEYGYTF
NA	TRBJ2-2	TRBV6-1	NA	TGTGCCAGCAGTGGCTACGGGACCCAGGGGGGGGAGCTGTTTTTT	CASSGYGTQGGELFF
NA	TRBJ2-7	TRBV2	TRBD1	TGTGCCAAGGGGGACAGGGCCTACGAGCAGTACTTC	CAKGDRAYEQYF
NA	TRBJ1-2	TRBV5-4	NA	TGTGCCAGCAGCTCCCAGACAGGCGGCAGGAGTGGCTACACCTTC	CASSSQTGGRSGYTF
NA	TRBJ2-3	TRBV9	TRBD2	TGTGCCAGCAGCGTATCGGTGGGAGGGCCAGAAGATACGCAGTATTTT	CASSVSVGGPEDTQYF
NA	TRBJ1-1	TRBV12-5	NA	TGTGCTAGTGGTTTGGTTACTGGTCGGTACACTGAAGCTTTCTTT	CASGLVTGRYTEAFF
NA	TRBJ1-2	TRBV29-1	TRBD1	TGCAGCGTTAAAAGGCCACAGGGGGCTGGCTATGGCTACACCTTC	CSVKRPQGAGYGYTF
once	TRBJ2-1	TRBV5-1	NA	TGCGCCAGCAGCCGGCAGGGGGGAAAGGGAAAATACAATGAGCAGTTCTTC	CASSRQGGKGKYNEQFF
NA	TRBJ1-1	TRBV6-6	NA	TGTGCCAGCAGTCCCCGGCCTGGGCTTGGCACTGAAGCTTTCTTT	CASSPRPGLGTEAFF
NA	TRBJ1-6	TRBV21-1	NA	TGTGCCAGCAGCAAAGGTAGTGGTGACAGGGTATGCTCACCCCTCCACTTT	CASSKGSGDRVCSPLHF
NA	TRBJ2-7	TRBV28	TRBD2	TGTGCCAGCAGGCTAGGGACTAGCGGGAGTTCCTACGAGCAGTACTTC	CASRLGTSGSSYEQYF
NA	TRBJ2-7	TRBV9	TRBD1	TGTGCCAGCAGCCCCCGGTGGGACAGGCCCTACGAGCAGTACTTC	CASSPRWDRPYEQYF
NA	TRBJ2-7	TRBV5-3	NA	TGTGCCAGAAGCGCCGAACTGGCGAGGAGGAGTTTGGGAGAGCAGTACTTC	CARSAELARRSLGEQYF
NA	TRBJ2-4	TRBV4-1	NA	TGCGCCAGCAGCCAAGTTGGCGGACTATTTAAAAACATTCAGTACTTC	CASSQVGGLFKNIQYF
once	TRBJ2-7	TRBV11-3	NA	TGTGCCAGCAGCACCCGACAGGACTGGTCCTACGAGCAGTACTTC	CASSTRQDWSYEQYF
NA	TRBJ2-1	TRBV19	TRBD2	TGTGCCAGTAGCCCCCGGACTAGCAATGAGCAGTTCTTC	CASSPRTSNEQFF
NA	TRBJ2-6	TRBV5-5	NA	TGTGCCAGCAGCTTGGCAGGGGCTGGGGCCAACGTCCTGACTTTC	CASSLAGAGANVLTF
NA	TRBJ1-5	TRBV9	NA	TGTGCCAGCAGCGTAGGGGCGGTTAGCAATCAGCCCCAGCATTTT	CASSVGAVSNQPQHF